A selection of T cell receptor beta chains follows, all from one sample in a study of blood T cell repertoires in COVID-19. The table came from immunoSEQ multiplex PCR; TCRdb's copy has only in-frame clones and leaves some out. The data contain 250,000 to 300,000 clones, around nine tenths of them singletons. Sequenced material: peripheral blood. The receptor set was obtained from a woman aged 25-40 years with COVID-19, enrolled during active disease. CDR3s include the opening cysteine and the closing phenylalanine or tryptophan.

TRBV7-2	CASSLSWAQETQYF
TRBV28	CASSSGTGPIFNSPLHF
TRBV30	CAWSVPRPGMNTEAFF
TRBV28	CASTGRALETQYF
TRBV28	CASASGINNGQFF
TRBV27	CASSSIWSQRGVTNYYNEQFF
TRBV6-5	CASSYPDILAKNIQYF
TRBV5-1	CASSLSADTQYF
TRBV6-5	CASTPPGSGNTIYF
TRBV19	CASRRDLNTGELFF
TRBV30	CAWSFDRTNEKLFF
TRBV9	CASSAGQLSTNEKLFF
TRBV7-8	CASSLIVQPQHF
TRBV6-6	CASTLADGTDTQYF
TRBV7-3	CASSPKGRGPTGELFF
TRBV28	CASRSRDRRITDTQYF
TRBV15	CATSPRGQRTTGYTF
TRBV5-1	CASSGLTSTDTQYF
TRBV7-2	CASSLAGLGTDTQYF
TRBV18	CASSPPGGGPYEQYF
TRBV10-1	CASSERPRDTQYF
TRBV27	CASSFDRWNEQFF
TRBV9	CASSGTENTGELFF
TRBV7-9	CASSRGLAVQETQYF
TRBV6-1	CASSEAEAGGKPQHF
TRBV2	CATPGLAGGNEQFF